One sample yielded the 2 T cell receptor beta chains listed below, sequenced in a study of cytomegalovirus exposure and HLA in healthy donors. The protocol was immunoSEQ multiplex PCR, while the TCRdb copy is restricted to in-frame clones and leaves out a portion. In the table there are about 250,000 clones, approximately 84% of which are singletons. Sequencing was carried out using PBMCs. The receptors were gathered from a man aged 18 to 29 in good health and CMV-seropositive.

This clone was picked up one time. V usage is TRBV9 and J usage is TRBJ2-1, with 9 nucleotides matching TRBD2. The junction had 10 bases not matched to a gene; V was cut back by 0 bases and J by 9 bases. This CDR3 contains 16 residues. Germline CDR1 reads SGDLS; CDR2 reads YYNGEE. This CDR3 is CASSVGALAGIGEQFF. The CDR3 nucleotides are TGTGCCAGCAGCGTAGGAGCTCTAGCGGGAATAGGTGAGCAGTTCTTC.

The chain carries TRBV6-1 and TRBJ2-1, with a possible D match to TRBD1 (8 bases). The CDR3 runs 15 residues. V lost 5 bases and J 4 bases, leaving 15 bases between the germline ends. In germline, CDR1 is MNHNS, CDR2 SASEGT. The CDR3 DNA is TGTGCCAGCAGTCGTACAGGGGGGGGATACAATGAGCAGTTCTTC. This codes for CASSRTGGGYNEQFF.